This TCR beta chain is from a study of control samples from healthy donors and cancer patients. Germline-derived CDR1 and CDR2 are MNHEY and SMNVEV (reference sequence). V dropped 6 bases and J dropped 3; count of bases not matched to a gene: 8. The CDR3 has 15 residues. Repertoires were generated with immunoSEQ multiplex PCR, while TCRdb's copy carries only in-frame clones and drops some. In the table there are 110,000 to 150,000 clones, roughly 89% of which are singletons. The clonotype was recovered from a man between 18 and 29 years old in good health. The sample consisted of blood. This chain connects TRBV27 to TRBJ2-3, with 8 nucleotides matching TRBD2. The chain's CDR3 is CASRFGGAGTDTQYF. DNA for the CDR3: TGTGCCAGCAGATTCGGGGGGGCGGGAACAGATACGCAGTATTTT.